The 15 T cell receptor beta chains below all came from one sample that was sequenced in a study of T cell responses to AZD1222 COVID-19 vaccine. Some clones are missing from TCRdb's copy, which holds only in-frame ones; the method was immunoSEQ multiplex PCR. The sample contains some 100,000 clones, around 89% of which appear only once. Sequenced material: peripheral blood, taken 28 days after the second AZD1222 dose. Every receptor here comes from an adult who received the AZD1222 COVID-19 vaccine.

The rearrangement uses TRBV7-2 and TRBJ1-3; the D gene is possibly TRBD1 (5 bases). V lost 1 base and J 4 bases, leaving 14 bases between the germline ends. This CDR3 comprises 16 residues. Germline V gene lookup returns CDR1 SGHTA and CDR2 FQGNSA. This chain's CDR3 is CASSLGQLTGGNTIYF. DNA for the CDR3: TGTGCCAGCAGCTTAGGACAGCTAACGGGGGGAAACACCATATATTTT.

CDR3 amino acids: CASLRTSSYNEQFF. The CDR3 bases are TGTGCCAGCCTCAGGACGAGCTCCTACAATGAGCAGTTCTTC. The gene calls are TRBV11-2 and TRBJ2-1; D gene ambiguous. The CDR3 spans 14 residues. Trimming took 8 bases from V and 0 from J, leaving 11 bases between them. Germline lookup yields CDR1 SGHAT and CDR2 FQNNGV.

This clone was detected a few times. The rearrangement links TRBV5-4 to TRBJ1-1; no reliable D call. Trimming cost V 4 bases and J 1 base, with 11 bases left between them. The CDR3 consists of 14 residues. In germline, CDR1 is SGHNT, CDR2 YYREEE (reference sequence). The DNA for the CDR3 is TGTGCCAGCAGCCCCGGATGGGGGAACACTGAAGCTTTCTTT. Amino acid sequence: CASSPGWGNTEAFF.

The CDR3 nucleotides are TGTGCCAGCAGCACCGGACAGGGCGTCGAGCAGTACTTC. Translation gives CASSTGQGVEQYF. J is TRBJ2-7 and V is TRBV5-5; TRBD1 aligns across 8 bases. CDR1 is SGHKS and CDR2 is YYEKEE in the germline V gene (reference sequence). This CDR3 has 13 amino acids. V lost 4 bases and J lost 6; bases outside the gene matches: 6.

The chain uses TRBV4-2 and TRBJ2-4, with 15 bases aligning to TRBD2. The germline CDR1 and CDR2 sequences are LGHNA and YNFKEQ. This CDR3 region has 18 residues. Unmatched junction bases numbered 5, after V lost 5 bases and J lost 0 bases. The CDR3 loop is CASSSRTSGGVAKNIQYF. CDR3 in DNA: TGTGCCAGCAGCTCTCGGACTAGCGGGGGGGTAGCCAAAAACATTCAGTACTTC.

The rearrangement uses TRBV5-8 and TRBJ1-1, with D possibly being TRBD1 (6 bases). The germline CDR1 and CDR2 sequences are SGHTS and YDEGEE. Trimming shortened V by 2 bases and J by 0 bases, and 14 bases separated the two germline ends. The CDR3 consists of 16 residues. The CDR3 nucleotides read TGTGCCAGCAGCTTCTCCCGGGACATTATGAACACTGAAGCTTTCTTT. Protein: CASSFSRDIMNTEAFF.

This chain links TRBV27 with TRBJ2-2; 8 nucleotides match TRBD1. In germline, CDR1 is MNHEY, CDR2 SMNVEV (reference sequence). This CDR3 has 17 amino acids. V lost 2 bases, J lost 0 bases, and 5 bases stayed unmatched. CDR3: CASSLRDRPSNTGELFF. CDR3 DNA: TGTGCCAGCAGTTTAAGGGACAGGCCATCGAACACCGGGGAGCTGTTTTTT.

The rearrangement links TRBV7-8 to TRBJ2-2; 10 nucleotides line up with TRBD2. The CDR3 has 14 residues. J gave up 9 bases and V 5 bases, and 6 bases lay outside the gene matches. Germline V CDR1 and CDR2: SGHVS, FQNEAQ. The DNA for the CDR3 is TGTGCCAGCAGCCAGAGCGGGAGGGCCCGGGAGCTGTTTTTT. Protein sequence: CASSQSGRARELFF.

The rearrangement links TRBV11-3 to TRBJ2-3; the match to TRBD1 covers 7 bases. The CDR3 covers 14 residues. V lost 2 bases to trimming and J lost 2 bases; unmatched junction nucleotides: 1. Looked up from germline, CDR1 is SGHNT and CDR2 is YENEEA. CDR3 DNA sequence: TGTGCCAGCAGCTTAAAGGGGGCCACAGATACGCAGTATTTT. Translated, it gives CASSLKGATDTQYF. The entire variable domain, with the rest obtained from reference TRBV11-3 and TRBJ2-3, is as follows: EAGVVQSPRYKIIEKKQPVAFWCNPISGHNTLYWYLQNLGQGPELLIRYENEEAVDDSQLPKDRFSAERLKGVDSTLKIQPAELGDSAVYLCASSLKGATDTQYFGPGTRLTVL.

The chain uses TRBV10-3 and TRBJ2-5; D ambiguous. V was shortened by 3 bases and J by 5 bases, with 16 bases between the two germline ends. The CDR3 is made up of 15 amino acids. The germline V gene has CDR1 ENHRY and CDR2 SYGVKD. As DNA, the CDR3 is TGTGCCATCAGTGACCGAGTCGACTTATACGAGACCCAGTACTTC. This sequence encodes CAISDRVDLYETQYF.

This chain joins TRBV28 and TRBJ1-1; TRBD1 matches 9 bases. V was clipped by 5 bases and J by 1 base; unmatched bases: 5. The CDR3 is 15 amino acids. Germline CDR1 MDHEN, CDR2 SYDVKM. CDR3 loop: CASSPRGQGNTEAFF. The DNA for the CDR3 is TGTGCCAGCAGTCCGCGGGGACAGGGGAACACTGAAGCTTTCTTT.

This clone ranks as medium-sized. The chain combines TRBV7-9 with TRBJ1-1, with D unresolved. Germline lookup yields CDR1 SEHNR and CDR2 FQNEAQ (reference sequence). The CDR3 runs 13 residues. V gave up 4 bases and J gave up 10 bases, with 16 bases separating them. Here the CDR3 reads CASSSGSAGIAFF. For the CDR3, the DNA is TGTGCCAGCAGCTCCGGCTCCGCGGGGATAGCTTTCTTT.

The V and J genes are TRBV11-2 and TRBJ2-7, with 10 bases matching TRBD2. The ends lost 4 bases at V and 6 bases at J; junction bases unmatched: 6. Germline CDR1 is SGHAT and CDR2 is FQNNGV. The CDR3 contains 14 residues. The CDR3 is CASSSPSGSGEQYF. CDR3 DNA: TGTGCCAGCAGCTCTCCTAGCGGGAGTGGCGAGCAGTACTTC.

The V and J genes are TRBV7-9 and TRBJ1-2; D is perhaps TRBD1 (5 bases). Germline V gene sequence: CDR1 SEHNR, CDR2 FQNEAQ (reference sequence). CDR3 length equals 14 residues. The V end lost 5 bases, the J end lost 5 bases, and 15 bases lay between the germline ends. The CDR3 DNA sequence: TGTGCCAGCAGCACAAGGACGGGGACGTATGGCTACACCTTC. Protein: CASSTRTGTYGYTF. The whole variable domain, filled in from reference TRBV7-9 and TRBJ1-2, reads DTGVSQNPRHKITKRGQNVTFRCDPISEHNRLYWYRQTLGQGPEFLTYFQNEAQLEKSRLLSDRFSAERPKGSFSTLEIQRTEQGDSAMYLCASSTRTGTYGYTFGSGTRLTVV.

The chain couples TRBV24-1 to TRBJ1-5, with TRBD1 as a possible D gene (5 bases). The germline V gene has CDR1 KGHDR and CDR2 SFDVKD. The ends were cut back, 0 bases at V and 4 bases at J, with 9 bases in the middle. This CDR3 is 15 amino acids long. The chain's CDR3 is CATSDLRGWNQPQHF. Here the CDR3 DNA reads TGTGCCACCAGTGATTTGAGGGGATGGAATCAGCCCCAGCATTTT.